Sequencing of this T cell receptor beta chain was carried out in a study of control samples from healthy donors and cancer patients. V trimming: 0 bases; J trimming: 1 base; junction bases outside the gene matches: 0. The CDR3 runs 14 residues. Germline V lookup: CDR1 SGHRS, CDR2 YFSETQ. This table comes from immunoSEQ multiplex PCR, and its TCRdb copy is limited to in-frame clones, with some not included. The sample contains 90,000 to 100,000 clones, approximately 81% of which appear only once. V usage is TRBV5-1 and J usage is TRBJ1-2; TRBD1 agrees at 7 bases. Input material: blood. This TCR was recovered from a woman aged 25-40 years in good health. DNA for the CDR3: TGCGCCAGCAGCTTGGACAGGGGTAACTATGGCTACACCTTC. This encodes CASSLDRGNYGYTF.